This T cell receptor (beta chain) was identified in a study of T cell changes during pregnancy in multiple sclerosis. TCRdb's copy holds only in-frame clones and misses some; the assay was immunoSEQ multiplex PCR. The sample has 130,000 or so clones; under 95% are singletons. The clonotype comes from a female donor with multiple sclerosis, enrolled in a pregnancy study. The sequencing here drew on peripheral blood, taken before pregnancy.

The CDR3: CASSVAGTGTYGYTF. As DNA, the CDR3 is TGTGCCAGCAGCGTGGCCGGGACAGGGACCTATGGCTACACCTTC. The V gene is TRBV9, the J gene TRBJ1-2; 9 nucleotides align to TRBD1. The V segment lost 2 bases and the J segment 4 bases; nucleotides outside the gene matches: 6. The CDR3 covers 15 residues. Germline V gives CDR1 SGDLS, CDR2 YYNGEE.